This TCR beta chain originates from a study of blood T cell repertoires in COVID-19. Study background: T cells, B-cell-depleted T cells, or PBMCs provided the cDNA or gDNA that served as material.

Sequenced by immunoSEQ multiplex PCR; TCRdb stores in-frame clones only, minus some. The table records just over 350,000 clones, less than 90% of them present only once. Living in 20 to 30 US areas, the participants were between roughly 18 and 90 years of age. Donors were grouped by their self-reported clinical history. Germline-derived CDR1 and CDR2 are SEHNR and FQNEAQ (reference sequence). The J segment lost 2 bases and the V segment lost 5 bases, leaving 10 bases of the junction unmatched. The CDR3 sequence is 16 residues long. The genes are TRBV7-9 and TRBJ2-3; TRBD2 agrees at 7 bases. Sequencing input: PBMCs or T cells enriched from blood (not recorded which). The sequence came from a woman between 25 and 40 years old who had recovered from COVID-19. Here the CDR3 reads CASSPSRDYPTDTQYF. The CDR3 bases are TGTGCCAGCAGCCCATCCAGGGACTATCCCACAGATACGCAGTATTTT.